The T cell receptor beta chain described here comes from a study of blood T cell repertoires in COVID-19. Produced via immunoSEQ multiplex PCR; TCRdb's table is partial and in-frame only. The repertoire includes 150,000 to 200,000 clones, 76% of them detected once, and less than 20% sits in the top ten. Ages ranged from about 18 to 90 years, with residence in approximately 25 US areas. The V gene's germline CDR1 is MGHRA and CDR2 YSYEKL. With 4 bases clipped from V and 6 bases from J, the junction kept 9 bases outside the gene matches. This CDR3 has 15 residues. The source of this sequence is a woman aged 45-65 years with acute COVID-19. The chain has TRBV4-1 and TRBJ2-3; 8 bases align to TRBD2. Specimen: PBMCs or T cells enriched from blood (not recorded which). CDR3: CASSRGSGARDTQYF. DNA of the CDR3: TGCGCCAGCAGCCGGGGTAGCGGGGCTCGGGATACGCAGTATTTT.